This T cell receptor (beta chain) comes out of a study of cytomegalovirus exposure and HLA in healthy donors. On this clone itself: Its antigen is still unknown.

Findings and caveats of the study: DRB1 had the most TCR associations and HLA-C the fewest, a later analysis found, with rates varying by HLA locus.

V was pared by 4 bases and J by 7 bases, with 9 bases of the junction left unmatched. This CDR3 region has 15 residues. CDR1 and CDR2 from the germline V gene are MNHNS and SASEGT. PCR was performed using 60 Vbeta and 13 Jbeta primers. Clones were read by immunoSEQ multiplex PCR, and TCRdb kept only the in-frame ones, dropping some. Its table lists about 170,000 clones. Sequenced: PBMCs. V is TRBV6-1 and J is TRBJ2-1, with TRBD1 identical over 8 bases. This TCR came from a woman younger than 35 in good health and CMV-seropositive. The CDR3 DNA reads as TGTGCCAGCAGTGCGCTGGACAGGGCAGGAAATGAGCAGTTCTTC. It translates to CASSALDRAGNEQFF.